This T cell receptor (beta chain) was captured in a study of control samples from healthy donors and cancer patients. The CDR3 sequence is 15 residues long. Germline CDR1 is ENHRY and CDR2 is SYGVKD. Trimming stripped 4 bases from V and 0 bases from J, with 7 bases between. Using immunoSEQ multiplex PCR, the repertoire was profiled, and TCRdb retains in-frame clones only, with some absent. Among 130,000 to 150,000 clones, more than 90% were seen once, and the ten largest hold 3% to 4%. This clonotype was sampled from a man aged 25-45 years in good health. The chain couples TRBV10-3 to TRBJ2-6; no firm D call. Material for sequencing was blood. CDR3 protein: CAISAEDSGANVLTF. CDR3 nucleotides: TGTGCCATCAGTGCGGAAGACTCTGGGGCCAACGTCCTGACTTTC.